The clone carrying this T cell receptor (beta chain) was seen ten or more times. Its specificity is unknown. The germline gives CDR1 DFQATT, CDR2 SNEGSKA (reference sequence). Trimming took 6 bases from V and 4 from J; bases not matched to a gene: 11. This CDR3 comprises 15 residues. The data are from a study of CD8 T cells in ankylosing spondylitis. Whole-study findings and limits: The study looked at matched synovial fluid samples from ankylosing spondylitis patients. Disease-linked clones were reported to be significantly enriched there. Disease-linked clones were CD8+ and relatively rare in peripheral blood. Ankylosing spondylitis blood appeared to be characterized by a TCR beta motif of roughly eight highly homologous variants.

As the method for making TCR beta libraries, quantitative 5'-RACE with molecular barcodes was used. TCRdb independently ran MiXCR on the 5' RACE reads; one entry per CDR3 protein. The sample records about 210,000 distinct CDR3 sequences, just under 7.5% being singletons. This rearrangement joins TRBV20-1 to TRBJ2-1; 8 positions match TRBD2. The sample taken for sequencing was blood, either unsorted or a sorted T cell fraction (not recorded which). This clonotype originated in a male donor with ankylosing spondylitis. The CDR3 DNA reads TGCAGTGCAACCTATGGACTAGCTCCTTACAATGAGCAGTTCTTC. Translating it yields CSATYGLAPYNEQFF.